This T cell receptor beta chain was retrieved from a study of blood T cell repertoires in COVID-19. Trimming took 0 bases from V and 1 from J; bases not matched to a gene: 3. Germline V gives CDR1 SGHRS, CDR2 YFSETQ. This CDR3 is 15 amino acids long. Method: immunoSEQ multiplex PCR; TCRdb's copy keeps in-frame clones and lacks some. The table lists 150,000 or so clones, 70% to 85% of them singletons. The TCR originated in a man in his fifties or sixties who had recovered from COVID-19. The sequenced sample was PBMCs or T cells enriched from blood (not recorded which). V gene TRBV5-1 combines with J gene TRBJ1-1; 7 bases align to TRBD1. The chain's CDR3 is CASSLEGGENTEAFF. CDR3 bases: TGCGCCAGCAGCTTGGAAGGGGGCGAGAACACTGAAGCTTTCTTT.